The 23 T cell receptor beta chains presented below share a single source sample, sequenced in a study of a mutant IDH1 vaccine in newly diagnosed glioma. The antigens of these receptors remain unknown. The data were produced by immunoSEQ multiplex PCR, yet TCRdb's version contains in-frame clones alone and is incomplete. The sample shows 35,000 to 45,000 clones, 75% of them seen only once. As for time point: week 47, end of study. The vaccine gave 300 ug of a 20-mer mutant IDH1 peptide subcutaneously per dose. The sequencing used PBMCs, collected from a glioma patient whose treatment included an IDH1 peptide vaccine. The receptors originated from a man aged 40-49 years with glioma.

The chain combines TRBV5-4 with TRBJ1-2; D not resolved. The CDR3 consists of 13 residues. The V gene lost 7 bases and the J gene lost 3 bases, with 13 bases spanning the gap. The germline gives CDR1 SGHNT, CDR2 YYREEE (reference sequence). CDR3 nucleotide sequence: TGTGCCAGCGGCGACTCGGATGACTATGGCTACACCTTC. Translated, it gives CASGDSDDYGYTF.

The rearrangement links TRBV19 to TRBJ1-4; 8 bases are a match to TRBD1. The V gene end was trimmed by 9 bases and the J gene end by 6 bases; junction bases not matched to a gene: 12. The germline V gene has CDR1 LNHDA and CDR2 SQIVND (reference sequence). The CDR3 extends over 15 amino acids. The CDR3 bases are TGTGCCAGCGCAGGGGGCGAAGTGTCGGATGAAAAACTGTTTTTT. Translated: CASAGGEVSDEKLFF.

The V and J genes are TRBV19 and TRBJ2-5; 7 bases align to TRBD1. Germline CDR1 and CDR2: LNHDA and SQIVND (reference sequence). The trim removed 6 bases at V and 5 bases at J, leaving 3 bases unmatched. This CDR3 contains 12 residues. CDR3: CASRRQGETQYF. CDR3 DNA: TGTGCCAGTAGGAGACAGGGTGAGACCCAGTACTTC.

The rearrangement links TRBV19 to TRBJ2-3, with 10 bases fitting TRBD2. The CDR3 totals 15 residues. Germline V gives CDR1 LNHDA, CDR2 SQIVND (reference sequence). With V trimmed by 1 base and J by 5 bases, 3 bases remained unmatched. CDR3 sequence (DNA): TGTGCCAGTAGTATAGCGAGACTAGCGGGAGATACGCAGTATTTT. Translated, it gives CASSIARLAGDTQYF.

V usage is TRBV11-2 and J usage is TRBJ2-3, with TRBD2 matching over 7 bases. Trimming cost V 5 bases and J 3 bases; bases outside gene matches: 8. CDR1 is SGHAT and CDR2 is FQNNGV in the germline V gene. The CDR3 is made up of 15 amino acids. CDR3 sequence reads: CASSGPGGRTDTQYF. CDR3 coding DNA: TGTGCCAGCAGCGGCCCGGGCGGGAGAACAGATACGCAGTATTTT.

Relative to its sample, this clone is medium-sized. The rearrangement uses TRBV21-1 and TRBJ2-7. TRBV21-1 is a recognized pseudogene. This CDR3 spans 18 amino acids. The CDR3 DNA is TGTGCCAGCAGCAATTTCAACCAGGCCTCGGGACCTCAGTACGAGCAGTACGTC. Its translation is CASSNFNQASGPQYEQYV.

For this clone: The same CDR3 arises from other DNA sequences in this sample as well. CDR3 loop: CATSREEGDGYTF. CDR3 nucleotides: TGTGCCACCAGCAGAGAGGAGGGAGATGGCTACACCTTC. This chain connects TRBV15 to TRBJ1-2; D gene uncertain. The V end was cut by 0 bases, the J end by 6 bases, with 8 bases between. Per the germline V gene, CDR1 is LNHNV and CDR2 is YYDKDF (reference sequence). There are 13 residues in the CDR3.

This clone has a handful of counts. The chain links TRBV9 to TRBJ1-5, with a possible D match to TRBD1 (6 bases). Per germline, CDR1 SGDLS and CDR2 YYNGEE. With 5 bases removed from V and 3 bases from J, the gap between germline ends came to 15 bases. The CDR3 is 15 residues long. The CDR3 is CASSPGGATNQPQHF. The CDR3 DNA is TGTGCCAGCAGTCCCGGGGGGGCTACCAATCAGCCCCAGCATTTT.

J is TRBJ2-7 and V is TRBV5-1; a weak D match, TRBD1 (5 bases). V was cut by 0 bases and J by 0 bases, with 7 bases left in between. CDR1 SGHRS and CDR2 YFSETQ come from the germline V gene. The length of the CDR3 is 14 residues. CDR3 amino acids: CASSLGGASYEQYF. As DNA, the CDR3 is TGCGCCAGCAGCTTGGGTGGGGCCTCCTACGAGCAGTACTTC. Complete variable domain (other parts from reference TRBV5-1 and TRBJ2-7): KAGVTQTPRYLIKTRGQQVTLSCSPISGHRSVSWYQQTPGQGLQFLFEYFSETQRNKGNFPGRFSGRQFSNSRSEMNVSTLELGDSALYLCASSLGGASYEQYFGPGTRLTVT.

The genes are TRBV7-6 and TRBJ1-4; the D is unclear. Trimming took 1 base from V and 8 from J, leaving 8 bases between them. Germline V lookup: CDR1 SGHVS, CDR2 FNYEAQ. The CDR3 loop spans 13 amino acids. The CDR3 bases are TGTGCCAGCAGCTTAGTTGTTGGGGAAAAACTGTTTTTT. It is translated as CASSLVVGEKLFF.

This chain links TRBV5-5 with TRBJ1-2; TRBD1 is a possible D gene (6 bases). Germline V gives CDR1 SGHKS, CDR2 YYEKEE (reference sequence). Trimming left V 4 bases short and J 6 bases short, with 25 bases between. This CDR3 has 17 amino acids. The CDR3, as DNA: TGTGCCAGCAGCCCCTGGGGGGCCGGTAGGGTGGGCGATGGCTACACCTTC. It yields the protein CASSPWGAGRVGDGYTF. Supplemented by reference TRBV5-5 and TRBJ1-2, the full variable domain reads DAGVTQSPTHLIKTRGQQVTLRCSPISGHKSVSWYQQVLGQGPQFIFQYYEKEERGRGNFPDRFSARQFPNYSSELNVNALLLGDSALYLCASSPWGAGRVGDGYTFGSGTRLTVV.

This clone turned up a few times. As DNA, the CDR3 is TGCGCCAGCAGCCAAAGTGGACAGGGGAACGAAAAACTGTTTTTT. Residues: CASSQSGQGNEKLFF. The chain has TRBV4-3 and TRBJ1-4, with 9 bases identical to TRBD1. Germline V gene data show CDR1 as LGHNA and CDR2 as YSLEER. The V segment lost 2 bases and the J segment 8 bases; nucleotides outside the gene matches: 6. The CDR3 consists of 15 residues.

The chain joins TRBV19 to TRBJ2-1; no clear D. The CDR3 totals 16 residues. V lost 4 bases to trimming and J lost 9 bases, with 22 bases between them. Germline assignment: CDR1 LNHDA and CDR2 SQIVND (reference sequence). CDR3 nucleotide sequence: TGTGCCAGTAGTACCGACGGCAGTCCTCCAGCCCCTGAGCAGTTCTTC. The encoded protein is CASSTDGSPPAPEQFF.

The chain recombines TRBV6-5 with TRBJ2-1, with D possibly matching TRBD1 (6 bases). The germline V and J ends were trimmed by 5 bases and 0 bases, with 11 bases remaining between them. Germline-derived CDR1 and CDR2 are MNHEY and SVGAGI. The CDR3 runs 15 residues. This CDR3 reads CASSLDRSSYNEQFF. CDR3 coding DNA: TGTGCCAGCAGTCTAGACAGGAGCTCCTACAATGAGCAGTTCTTC.

V is TRBV23-1 and J is TRBJ2-7, with D possibly called TRBD1 or TRBD2 (6 bases each). TRBV23-1 is treated as an ORF (open reading frame) with a function not yet certain. V lost 3 bases to trimming and J lost 0 bases, with 15 bases between them. The CDR3 covers 16 residues. DNA of the CDR3: TGCGCCAGCAGTCAGGGAGGCAGGGGCGCCTCCTACGAGCAGTACTTC. Amino acids: CASSQGGRGASYEQYF.

This rearrangement joins TRBV19 to TRBJ1-2, with TRBD1 matching over 12 bases. V was clipped by 4 bases and J by 7 bases; unmatched bases: 4. The CDR3 has 14 residues. Germline loops: CDR1 LNHDA, CDR2 SQIVND (reference sequence). The CDR3: CASSKGQGAGGYTF. The CDR3 nucleotides are TGTGCCAGTAGTAAGGGACAGGGGGCAGGTGGCTACACCTTC.

This clone came up a few times. The chain employs TRBV12-5 and TRBJ1-1; a weak D match, TRBD1 (6 bases). CDR3 length: 15 amino acids. In germline, CDR1 is LGHNT, CDR2 FRNRAP. V dropped 3 bases and J dropped 5 bases, with 16 bases sitting between them. CDR3 sequence: CASGFELQGRTEAFF. Here the CDR3 DNA reads TGTGCTAGTGGTTTTGAACTACAGGGTCGGACTGAAGCTTTCTTT.

The V and J genes are TRBV5-4 and TRBJ2-2, with D uncertain. Germline V gene data show CDR1 as SGHNT and CDR2 as YYREEE (reference sequence). The CDR3 extends over 14 amino acids. The V gene lost 2 bases and the J gene lost 1 base, with 6 bases spanning the gap. DNA for the CDR3: TGTGCCAGCAGCTTCATAGGGAACACCGGGGAGCTGTTTTTT. This translates into CASSFIGNTGELFF.

This sequence joins TRBV5-1 and TRBJ2-3; TRBD2 matches at 10 bases. V lost 0 bases and J lost 2; bases outside the gene matches: 6. The CDR3 contains 17 residues. Looked up from germline, CDR1 is SGHRS and CDR2 is YFSETQ. The chain's CDR3 is CASSLVPGLADTDTQYF. The DNA of the CDR3 is TGCGCCAGCAGCTTGGTCCCCGGACTAGCGGACACAGATACGCAGTATTTT.

The V and J genes are TRBV30 and TRBJ1-6, with TRBD1 identical over 8 bases. After removal of 4 bases from V and 6 bases from J, the junction contained 5 bases not matched to a gene. Germline V gene data show CDR1 as GTSNPN and CDR2 as SVGIG (reference sequence). The CDR3 is 14 residues long. This CDR3 reads CAWTLDRGNSPLHF. Here the CDR3 DNA reads TGTGCCTGGACCCTCGACAGGGGTAATTCACCCCTCCACTTT.

The V and J genes are TRBV7-2 and TRBJ2-1; no clear D. CDR3 length equals 15 residues. V lost 1 base and J 0 bases, leaving 7 bases between the germline ends. The germline V gene has CDR1 SGHTA and CDR2 FQGNSA. The chain's CDR3 is CASSLGPRSYNEQFF. Written as DNA, the CDR3 is TGTGCCAGCAGCTTAGGGCCCCGCTCCTACAATGAGCAGTTCTTC. The full variable domain, rest sourced from reference TRBV7-2 and TRBJ2-1, is GAGVSQSPSNKVTEKGKDVELRCDPISGHTALYWYRQSLGQGLEFLIYFQGNSAPDKSGLPSDRFSAERTGGSVSTLTIQRTQQEDSAVYLCASSLGPRSYNEQFFGPGTRLTVL.

This chain links TRBV2 with TRBJ1-2; TRBD1 is a possible D gene (6 bases). V lost 5 bases to trimming and J lost 8 bases, with 15 bases between them. The CDR3 covers 13 residues. Germline CDR1 reads SNHLY; CDR2 reads FYNNEI. The CDR3 spells CASSTRNRDGYTF. Written as DNA, the CDR3 is TGTGCCAGCAGTACGAGGAACAGGGACGGCTACACCTTC.

The chain uses TRBV11-2 and TRBJ1-4; 8 bases are a match to TRBD1. The CDR3 runs to 16 residues. V lost 3 bases to trimming and J lost 7 bases; unmatched junction nucleotides: 10. CDR1 SGHAT and CDR2 FQNNGV come from the germline V gene. The CDR3 sequence is CASSFGDRGGGEKLFF. As DNA, the CDR3 is TGTGCCAGCAGCTTCGGAGACAGGGGAGGCGGTGAAAAACTGTTTTTT.